What follows are 22 T cell receptor beta chains derived from one specimen sequenced in a study of radiotherapy plus CTLA-4 blockade in lung cancer. Libraries were prepared by immunoSEQ multiplex PCR; TCRdb keeps only in-frame clonotypes and omits some of them. The sample carries around 100,000 clones, over 65% recorded once. Sequences were derived from peripheral blood, sampled from a patient treated with radiotherapy plus ipilimumab. These receptors all stem from a human donor with non-small cell lung cancer that progressed on radiotherapy plus ipilimumab. Some clones in this sample may be carry-over from other donors' samples.

This chain uses TRBV5-4 with TRBJ2-2, with a tentative D call TRBD2 (5 bases). This CDR3 contains 15 residues. Trimming shortened V by 5 bases and J by 3 bases, and 14 bases separated the two germline ends. Looked up from germline, CDR1 is SGHNT and CDR2 is YYREEE (reference sequence). The CDR3 here is CASRPTRGHTGELFF. CDR3 DNA: TGTGCCAGCAGACCAACCCGCGGGCACACCGGGGAGCTGTTTTTT. Complete variable domain (other parts from reference TRBV5-4 and TRBJ2-2): ETGVTQSPTHLIKTRGQQVTLRCSSQSGHNTVSWYQQALGQGPQFIFQYYREEENGRGNFPPRFSGLQFPNYSSELNVNALELDDSALYLCASRPTRGHTGELFFGEGSRLTVL.

The rearrangement uses TRBV7-3 and TRBJ1-1, with 8 bases matching TRBD1. The CDR3 covers 14 residues. From germline, CDR1 is SGHTA and CDR2 FQGTGA. Germline trimming cut 5 bases from V and 5 bases from J; bases unmatched to any gene: 7. This CDR3 reads CASSLTGVGTEAFF. The CDR3 bases are TGTGCCAGCAGCCTGACAGGGGTTGGGACTGAAGCTTTCTTT.

The DNA of the CDR3 is TGTGCCAGCAGCTTCCCCGAGGAGATCAAGGTCGGCACAGATACGCAGTATTTT. It yields the protein CASSFPEEIKVGTDTQYF. The V gene is TRBV14, the J gene TRBJ2-3; D gene ambiguous. This CDR3 has 18 amino acids. Germline V lookup: CDR1 SGHDN, CDR2 FVKESK. Trimming took off 5 bases at V and 1 base at J, with 22 bases between the two ends.

This clone appeared a single time. This chain connects TRBV7-9 to TRBJ2-7; no clear D. The CDR3 is 13 residues long. V was trimmed by 5 bases and J by 3 bases, leaving 11 bases between them. Germline CDR1 reads SEHNR; CDR2 reads FQNEAQ (reference sequence). In DNA, the CDR3 is TGTGCCAGCAGCCTCTCGGCCGTCTACGAGCAGTACTTC. Translating gives CASSLSAVYEQYF.

The V and J genes are TRBV20-1 and TRBJ1-1, with unresolved D. The ends were cut back, 0 bases at V and 3 bases at J, with 2 bases in the middle. CDR1 DFQATT and CDR2 SNEGSKA come from the germline V gene (reference sequence). This CDR3 spans 11 amino acids. In DNA form, the CDR3 reads TGCAGTGCTAGAGAGGACACTGAAGCTTTCTTT. This gives the protein CSAREDTEAFF.

The chain joins TRBV2 to TRBJ2-5, with TRBD1 matching over 7 bases. J gave up 2 bases and V 6 bases, and 9 bases lay outside the gene matches. CDR3 length: 15 residues. Per germline, CDR1 SNHLY and CDR2 FYNNEI. The CDR3 sequence is CASSEMGQTQETQYF. CDR3 in DNA: TGTGCCAGCAGCGAAATGGGACAGACTCAAGAGACCCAGTACTTC.

The genes are TRBV5-1 and TRBJ2-1; D gene uncertain. Looked up from germline, CDR1 is SGHRS and CDR2 is YFSETQ. This CDR3 has 14 amino acids. Trimming took 4 bases from V and 6 from J, leaving 14 bases between them. CDR3 in amino acids: CASSPNMASNEQFF. In nucleotides, the CDR3 is TGCGCCAGCAGCCCTAACATGGCATCCAATGAGCAGTTCTTC. Full variable domain (missing parts from reference TRBV5-1 and TRBJ2-1): KAGVTQTPRYLIKTRGQQVTLSCSPISGHRSVSWYQQTPGQGLQFLFEYFSETQRNKGNFPGRFSGRQFSNSRSEMNVSTLELGDSALYLCASSPNMASNEQFFGPGTRLTVL.

J is TRBJ2-7 and V is TRBV6-5, with TRBD1 matching over 7 bases. There are 13 residues in the CDR3. Losses at the gene ends were 5 bases for V and 3 bases for J; bases not matched to a gene: 4. Germline V gene lookup returns CDR1 MNHEY and CDR2 SVGAGI. For the CDR3, the DNA is TGTGCCAGCAGTCGACAGGGACGCTACGAGCAGTACTTC. It yields the protein CASSRQGRYEQYF.

The chain carries TRBV7-2 and TRBJ1-4; D might be TRBD1 (6 bases). The CDR3 has 14 residues. Trimming removed 5 bases from V and 7 bases from J, with 14 bases in between. The germline V gene encodes CDR1 SGHTA and CDR2 FQGNSA. The CDR3 DNA follows: TGTGCCAGCAGCCCTACAGGGATTGGTGAAAAACTGTTTTTT. It encodes CASSPTGIGEKLFF. The entire variable domain, with the rest obtained from reference TRBV7-2 and TRBJ1-4, is as follows: GAGVSQSPSNKVTEKGKDVELRCDPISGHTALYWYRQSLGQGLEFLIYFQGNSAPDKSGLPSDRFSAERTGGSVSTLTIQRTQQEDSAVYLCASSPTGIGEKLFFGSGTQLSVL.

The gene calls are TRBV4-2 and TRBJ2-7, with 7 bases aligning to TRBD1. V dropped 4 bases and J dropped 4; count of bases not matched to a gene: 7. CDR1 is LGHNA, CDR2 YNFKEQ, per germline. This CDR3 comprises 14 residues. The CDR3 sequence is CASSRRQGPYEQYF. CDR3 in DNA: TGTGCCAGCAGCCGCCGACAGGGCCCTTACGAGCAGTACTTC.

The chain recombines TRBV5-1 with TRBJ2-1, with D maybe TRBD2 (5 bases). This CDR3 comprises 15 residues. Germline assignment: CDR1 SGHRS and CDR2 YFSETQ. Trimming cost V 2 bases and J 0 bases, with 9 bases left between them. The CDR3 loop reads CASSFREGSYNEQFF. In DNA, the CDR3 is TGCGCCAGCAGCTTCCGGGAAGGCTCCTACAATGAGCAGTTCTTC.

This clone showed up just a few times. V gene TRBV10-3 combines with J gene TRBJ2-1; D unresolved. The ends were cut back, 4 bases at V and 0 bases at J, with 10 bases in the middle. Per the germline V gene, CDR1 is ENHRY and CDR2 is SYGVKD. The CDR3 consists of 15 residues. Here the CDR3 reads CAISGKPSSYNEQFF. The CDR3 nucleotides are TGTGCCATCAGTGGGAAACCCAGCTCCTACAATGAGCAGTTCTTC.

In this sample, this clone turned up a few times. The rearrangement joins TRBV2 to TRBJ2-7; 11 nucleotides line up with TRBD1. V lost 3 bases, J lost 6 bases, and 4 bases stayed unmatched. This CDR3 has 14 residues. Germline CDR1 SNHLY, CDR2 FYNNEI. The CDR3 here is CASSDFGTGGEQYF. In DNA form, the CDR3 reads TGTGCCAGCAGTGATTTTGGGACAGGGGGCGAGCAGTACTTC.

This clone was recorded a few times. This rearrangement joins TRBV27 to TRBJ1-6; TRBD1 is a possible D gene (5 bases). Trimming pared 6 bases from V and 6 bases from J, leaving 18 bases between. Germline CDR1 MNHEY, CDR2 SMNVEV (reference sequence). This CDR3 contains 16 residues. CDR3 sequence reads: CASRDSFGTVNSPLHF. As DNA, the CDR3 is TGTGCCAGCAGGGATTCTTTCGGGACGGTTAATTCACCCCTCCACTTT.

The genes are TRBV7-9 and TRBJ2-3; D ambiguous. This CDR3 comprises 14 residues. The germline V gene has CDR1 SEHNR and CDR2 FQNEAQ (reference sequence). V was trimmed by 3 bases and J by 7 bases, leaving 14 bases between them. In DNA, the CDR3 is TGTGCCAGCAGCTTCGGAGACAATCAGTATACGCAGTATTTT. This translates into CASSFGDNQYTQYF.

The chain couples TRBV7-2 to TRBJ1-1; D is unresolved. Trimming shortened V by 7 bases and J by 7 bases, and 28 bases separated the two germline ends. Per germline, CDR1 SGHTA and CDR2 FQGNSA. This CDR3 has 17 amino acids. The CDR3, as DNA: TGTGCCAGCACCCCCCCCGCCGGTACGCGCGGCGGTGATGAAGCTTTCTTT. This codes for CASTPPAGTRGGDEAFF.

J is TRBJ2-3 and V is TRBV29-1, with 7 positions matching TRBD1. Germline V lookup: CDR1 SQVTM, CDR2 ANQGSEA. J lost 6 bases, V lost 2 bases, and 5 bases had no gene match. CDR3 size: 13 residues. The CDR3 nucleotides read TGCAGCGTTGAATCGCAGGGGGTGGATACGCAGTATTTT. Its translation: CSVESQGVDTQYF.

The genes are TRBV2 and TRBJ2-5; D perhaps matches TRBD1 (6 bases). From germline, CDR1 is SNHLY and CDR2 FYNNEI. This CDR3 spans 15 amino acids. The V end lost 7 bases, the J end lost 4 bases, and 19 bases lay between the germline ends. CDR3 protein: CASTIELQGPETQYF. CDR3 DNA: TGTGCCAGCACCATCGAATTACAGGGTCCAGAGACCCAGTACTTC.

The chain joins TRBV5-1 to TRBJ2-7; D unresolved. This CDR3 is built from 11 residues. Germline V gives CDR1 SGHRS, CDR2 YFSETQ. V dropped 4 bases and J dropped 10 bases, with 12 bases sitting between them. DNA of the CDR3: TGCGCCAGCAGCGTGGGTGGGGATCAGTACTTC. It yields the protein CASSVGGDQYF.

With regard to this clone: The junction departs from the called germline gene at one end, perhaps through a read error. The CDR3 bases are TGTGCCAGCAGCAACGACGCCGCCAGCTATGGCTACACCTTC. The encoded protein is CASSNDAASYGYTF. This rearrangement joins TRBV5-1 to TRBJ1-2; D remains unclear. The germline V gene encodes CDR1 SGHRS and CDR2 YFSETQ. The CDR3 consists of 14 residues.

The V and J genes are TRBV27 and TRBJ1-6; D unresolved. Germline V gives CDR1 MNHEY, CDR2 SMNVEV (reference sequence). V was trimmed by 2 bases and J by 2 bases, leaving 10 bases between them. CDR3 length: 16 residues. The CDR3 spells CASSLQQSTYNSPLHF. In DNA form, the CDR3 reads TGTGCCAGCAGTTTACAGCAGTCTACCTATAATTCACCCCTCCACTTT.

This chain connects TRBV7-3 to TRBJ2-1; possible D gene TRBD1, 6 bases. Deletions cut 5 bases from V and 1 base from J, with 15 bases between. The CDR3 covers 16 residues. Per germline, CDR1 SGHTA and CDR2 FQGTGA. CDR3 nucleotides: TGTGCCAGCAGCATACAGGGAAGTGGATCCTACAATGAGCAGTTCTTC. Protein product: CASSIQGSGSYNEQFF.